The 15 T cell receptor beta chains reported below all come from one sample, sequenced in a study of blood T cell repertoires in COVID-19. Profiling relied on immunoSEQ multiplex PCR, and the TCRdb table lists in-frame clones only, not all of them. This sample has over 100,000 clones, with about nine tenths found just once. Sequencing used peripheral blood. The origin of the receptors is a human donor in a cohort sampled during active COVID-19.

This chain connects TRBV7-9 to TRBJ1-1; no definite D call. From germline, CDR1 is SEHNR and CDR2 FQNEAQ (reference sequence). V shed 3 bases and J shed 3 bases, with 11 bases lying between them. CDR3 size: 14 residues. This CDR3 is CASSLLGRDTEAFF. The CDR3 DNA follows: TGTGCCAGCAGCTTGCTCGGGCGGGACACTGAAGCTTTCTTT. Filled out from reference TRBV7-9 and TRBJ1-1, the complete variable domain reads DTGVSQNPRHKITKRGQNVTFRCDPISEHNRLYWYRQTLGQGPEFLTYFQNEAQLEKSRLLSDRFSAERPKGSFSTLEIQRTEQGDSAMYLCASSLLGRDTEAFFGQGTRLTVV.

This clone has a single count. This chain uses TRBV27 with TRBJ1-1; D uncertain. The CDR3 spans 12 residues. Germline V gives CDR1 MNHEY, CDR2 SMNVEV (reference sequence). Trimming left V 6 bases short and J 2 bases short, with 7 bases between. The CDR3 reads CASRETNTEAFF. CDR3 bases: TGTGCCAGCAGGGAGACCAACACTGAAGCTTTCTTT.

The rearrangement uses TRBV19 and TRBJ2-1; 9 bases agree with TRBD2. Germline lookup yields CDR1 LNHDA and CDR2 SQIVND (reference sequence). CDR3 length: 16 residues. The J segment lost 6 bases and the V segment lost 5 bases, leaving 11 bases of the junction unmatched. In DNA, the CDR3 is TGTGCCAGTAGTGACACCGGGACTAGCAGGCGCAATGAGCAGTTCTTC. It yields the protein CASSDTGTSRRNEQFF.

The chain couples TRBV19 to TRBJ1-2; perhaps TRBD1 as D (6 bases). The germline CDR1 and CDR2 sequences are LNHDA and SQIVND (reference sequence). This CDR3 has 17 amino acids. The germline V and J ends were trimmed by 9 bases and 6 bases, with 29 bases remaining between them. The CDR3: CASRNLGQGRRVDGYTF. The CDR3 DNA sequence: TGTGCCAGCAGAAACCTTGGGCAGGGGCGACGTGTAGATGGCTACACCTTC.

V and J are TRBV5-1 and TRBJ1-6, with TRBD1 as a possible D gene (6 bases). The CDR3 is made up of 13 amino acids. V shed 4 bases and J shed 6 bases, with 8 bases lying between them. Per the germline V gene, CDR1 is SGHRS and CDR2 is YFSETQ. The CDR3 spells CASSTGSNSPLHF. CDR3 DNA: TGCGCCAGCAGCACAGGGAGTAATTCACCCCTCCACTTT.

The V call is TRBV24-1, the J call TRBJ1-3, with D perhaps matching TRBD1 (6 bases). V was clipped by 5 bases and J by 4 bases, with 8 bases between them. Germline V gene lookup returns CDR1 KGHDR and CDR2 SFDVKD. The CDR3 sequence is 13 residues long. The CDR3, as DNA: TGTGCCACCAGTGTCACAGGGGGAAACACCATATATTTT. Translation gives CATSVTGGNTIYF.

The V call is TRBV18, the J call TRBJ2-5; weak D call: TRBD2 (7 bases). Germline lookup yields CDR1 KGHSH and CDR2 LQKENI. V was shortened by 5 bases and J by 2 bases, with 12 bases between the two germline ends. The length of the CDR3 is 14 residues. CDR3 loop: CASSGGATQETQYF. CDR3 sequence (DNA): TGTGCCAGCTCAGGGGGGGCGACTCAAGAGACCCAGTACTTC.

The chain combines TRBV5-8 with TRBJ2-4; D perhaps matches TRBD1 (6 bases). The CDR3 is made up of 17 amino acids. Germline loops: CDR1 SGHTS, CDR2 YDEGEE. V lost 7 bases to trimming and J lost 4 bases, with 24 bases between them. The CDR3 protein is CASRPPLRQGIKNIQYF. The CDR3 coding sequence is TGTGCCAGCCGCCCTCCCCTTAGGCAGGGGATTAAAAACATTCAGTACTTC.

The chain employs TRBV10-2 and TRBJ2-7; 9 bases match TRBD1. Germline values: CDR1 WSHSY, CDR2 SAAADI. V was pared by 9 bases and J by 6 bases, with 9 bases of the junction left unmatched. The CDR3 consists of 13 residues. The CDR3 protein is CARSGTGSGEQYF. The CDR3 DNA follows: TGCGCCAGGTCCGGGACAGGGTCGGGCGAGCAGTACTTC.

The chain links TRBV5-5 to TRBJ2-7, with 8 bases that match TRBD1. Losses at the gene ends were 4 bases for V and 4 bases for J; bases not matched to a gene: 10. The CDR3 is 15 residues long. Germline V gene lookup returns CDR1 SGHKS and CDR2 YYEKEE (reference sequence). This chain's CDR3 is CASSPMDRAEYEQYF. The CDR3 DNA follows: TGTGCCAGCAGCCCGATGGACAGGGCGGAATACGAGCAGTACTTC. The whole variable domain, remainder taken from reference TRBV5-5 and TRBJ2-7, is DAGVTQSPTHLIKTRGQQVTLRCSPISGHKSVSWYQQVLGQGPQFIFQYYEKEERGRGNFPDRFSARQFPNYSSELNVNALLLGDSALYLCASSPMDRAEYEQYFGPGTRLTVT.

The rearrangement links TRBV11-3 to TRBJ2-7; possible D gene TRBD1, 5 bases. CDR1 is SGHNT and CDR2 is YENEEA in the germline V gene. This CDR3 region has 14 residues. Trimming left V 3 bases short and J 1 base short, with 10 bases between. The CDR3 nucleotides are TGTGCCAGCAGCTTCTCCGACAGATCCTACGAGCAGTACTTC. It is translated as CASSFSDRSYEQYF.

The CDR3 sequence is CASSLGSVHNEQFF. The CDR3 DNA follows: TGTGCCAGCAGTCTGGGTAGCGTGCACAATGAGCAGTTCTTC. The rearrangement joins TRBV28 to TRBJ2-1; TRBD2 is a possible D gene (5 bases). The CDR3 extends over 14 amino acids. Between the trimmed V and J ends, which lost 5 bases and 5 bases, there was a span of 13 bases. The V gene's germline CDR1 is MDHEN and CDR2 SYDVKM.

This sequence joins TRBV7-2 and TRBJ2-1, with unresolved D. Germline CDR1 SGHTA, CDR2 FQGNSA. The V gene lost 5 bases and the J gene lost 5 bases, with 13 bases spanning the gap. The CDR3 totals 14 residues. In DNA, the CDR3 is TGTGCCAGCAGCCTAGAACTCCCGCACAATGAGCAGTTCTTC. It translates to CASSLELPHNEQFF.

The chain employs TRBV2 and TRBJ2-5; TRBD1 might be the D (5 bases). This CDR3 is built from 12 residues. Germline V gives CDR1 SNHLY, CDR2 FYNNEI. V was trimmed by 6 bases and J by 4 bases, leaving 9 bases between them. CDR3 region: CASSAGIETQYF. The CDR3 DNA is TGTGCCAGCAGCGCAGGGATAGAGACCCAGTACTTC.

The CDR3 bases are TGTGCCAGCAGTGAGGGGTCGGCAGGGCTCCTCTCTGGAAACACCATATATTTT. The encoded protein is CASSEGSAGLLSGNTIYF. V is TRBV6-1 and J is TRBJ1-3; tentative D call: TRBD1 (5 bases). This CDR3 spans 18 amino acids. The V gene's germline CDR1 is MNHNS and CDR2 SASEGT. Trimming pared 3 bases from V and 0 bases from J, leaving 18 bases between.